The rows below give T cell receptor beta chains drawn from one sample of a study of PD-1 blockade in mismatch repair-deficient tumors. The data were produced by immunoSEQ multiplex PCR, yet TCRdb's version contains in-frame clones alone and is incomplete. The data contain more than 40,000 clones, over 70% of them singletons. The material was peripheral blood, obtained 20 weeks after starting pembrolizumab. The source of these receptors is an adult with mismatch repair-deficient cancer. The CDR3 runs from the conserved cysteine through the conserved F or W. Fields, in order: D gene, V gene, J gene, CDR3 length, clone size, CDR3 DNA, CDR3 protein. A D gene is named only where the DNA matches it firmly. Rows may omit the clone size; those that give it use once, few, many or a size class.

>NA|TRBV2|TRBJ1-1|15|NA
TGTGCCAGCAGAAGTGCGCATCTACCCAACACTGAAGCTTTCTTT
CASRSAHLPNTEAFF
>NA|TRBV5-6|TRBJ1-2|13|once
TGTGCCAGCAAACCGGGACCTAACTATGGCTACACCTTC
CASKPGPNYGYTF
>TRBD1|TRBV30|TRBJ2-7|13|few
TGTGCCTGGAGTTGGCAGGGGGCGGACGAGCAGTACTTC
CAWSWQGADEQYF
>NA|TRBV11-3|TRBJ2-7|14|NA
TGTGCCAGCAGCTTAGGTCAGGAGGGCTACGAGCAGTACTTC
CASSLGQEGYEQYF
>TRBD1|TRBV6-1|TRBJ2-5|15|NA
TGTGCCAGCAGTGAAGTAGGGGGCAGGATGGCGGCCCAGTACTTC
CASSEVGGRMAAQYF
>TRBD1|TRBV5-1|TRBJ2-1|15|NA
TGCGCCAGCACCGTAGTGGACAGGGGGCTCAATGAGCAGTTCTTC
CASTVVDRGLNEQFF
>TRBD1|TRBV30|TRBJ1-3|14|NA
TGTGCCTGGAGTACCGGACAGGGTAGAAACACCATATATTTT
CAWSTGQGRNTIYF
>NA|TRBV7-2|TRBJ2-7|13|NA
TGTGCCAGCAGCCCAGGGGTCAACTACGAGCAGTACTTC
CASSPGVNYEQYF
>TRBD1|TRBV19|TRBJ1-5|14|NA
TGTGCCAGTAATTACCAGGGGGTTGTTCAGCCCCAGCATTTT
CASNYQGVVQPQHF
>NA|TRBV5-5|TRBJ1-1|12|once
TGTGCCAGCAGCTTGGGAACAGGGTCCGCTTTCTTT
CASSLGTGSAFF
>TRBD2|TRBV14|TRBJ2-2|15|NA
TGTGCCAGCAGCCCCAGCGGGGTTTTCACCGGGGAGCTGTTTTTT
CASSPSGVFTGELFF
>NA|TRBV6-5|TRBJ1-5|13|NA
TGTGCCAGCAGTTACTCCTCTAATCAGCCCCAGCATTTT
CASSYSSNQPQHF
>NA|TRBV23-1|TRBJ2-1|16|NA
TGCGCCAGCAGTCATACTCCGGACAGATCCTACAATGAGCAGTTCTTC
CASSHTPDRSYNEQFF
>TRBD1|TRBV7-9|TRBJ2-7|15|NA
TGTGCCAGCAGCGAAATCGGACAGGGTGGACACGAGCAGTACTTC
CASSEIGQGGHEQYF
>TRBD1|TRBV5-1|TRBJ1-2|14|NA
TGCGCCAGCAGCAGGGGACAGGGGGCGGTTGGCTACACCTTC
CASSRGQGAVGYTF
>TRBD1|TRBV30|TRBJ1-5|14|NA
TGTGCCTGGAAGGGACAGGGGGTCGGTCAGCCCCAGCATTTT
CAWKGQGVGQPQHF
>NA|TRBV7-6|TRBJ2-7|14|NA
TGTGCCAGCAGCTCTCAGGGGAAAGCCTACGAGCAGTACTTC
CASSSQGKAYEQYF
>TRBD2|TRBV14|TRBJ2-7|14|once
TGTGCCAGCAGCAAGCGGGAGGGCCCCTACGAGCAGTACTTC
CASSKREGPYEQYF
>NA|TRBV29-1|TRBJ2-3|13|NA
TGCAGCCTTTACACCGGGAGCACAGATACGCAGTATTTT
CSLYTGSTDTQYF
>TRBD2|TRBV9|TRBJ2-3|16|NA
TGTGCCAGCAGCGCCAGTAGCGGGAGTCGCTCAGATACGCAGTATTTT
CASSASSGSRSDTQYF
>TRBD2|TRBV11-2|TRBJ2-7|19|NA
TGTGCCAGCAGCTTAGGTGCCAGCGGGAGGACCGGAGGACCCTACGAGCAGTACTTC
CASSLGASGRTGGPYEQYF
>NA|TRBV29-1|TRBJ2-1|14|NA
TGCAGCGCCGGGGACCGAAGCTCCTACAATGAGCAGTTCTTC
CSAGDRSSYNEQFF
>TRBD2|TRBV7-9|TRBJ2-1|16|NA
TGTGCCAGCAGCCTGAGGGGACTAGCGGACTACAATGAGCAGTTCTTC
CASSLRGLADYNEQFF
>NA|TRBV5-6|TRBJ2-7|16|NA
TGTGCCAGCAGCCCCTCGGGAGGGACAGGGTTTTACGAGCAGTACTTC
CASSPSGGTGFYEQYF
>TRBD2|TRBV9|TRBJ2-1|17|NA
TGTGCCAGCAGCGTGCCCATTGAGGCGACTAGCGGGAGAGGGCAGTTCTTC
CASSVPIEATSGRGQFF
>NA|TRBV4-1|TRBJ2-3|14|once
TGCGCCAGCAGCCAGGGGTTGGGAACAGATACGCAGTATTTT
CASSQGLGTDTQYF
>NA|TRBV7-3|TRBJ2-1|13|NA
TGTGCCAGCAGCCAGCTCGGGGCTTCTGAGCAGTTCTTC
CASSQLGASEQFF
>NA|TRBV6-5|TRBJ2-7|11|NA
TGTGCCAGCAGTTGGGGGGGCGTGCAGTACTTC
CASSWGGVQYF
>NA|TRBV21-1|TRBJ2-7|18|NA
TGTGCCAGCAGCAAAGGGGGACTAGCGGATGGGATCTCCTACGAGCAGTACTTC
CASSKGGLADGISYEQYF
>TRBD2|TRBV7-6|TRBJ2-1|16|NA
TGTGCCAGCAGCTTAGCTTCGGGAGGGGGTTACAATGAGCAGTTCTTC
CASSLASGGGYNEQFF
>NA|TRBV19|TRBJ1-1|17|NA
TGTGCCAGTAAGCGAGCCACGAGGCAGGGGCTGAACACTGAAGCTTTCTTT
CASKRATRQGLNTEAFF
>TRBD2|TRBV7-6|TRBJ2-7|15|NA
TGTGCCAGCAGCTTAACCCTAGCGGGAGTGGAAGAGCAGTACTTC
CASSLTLAGVEEQYF
>NA|TRBV28|TRBJ2-7|13|few
TGTGCCAGCAAGAGGGTTGGCTCCTACGAGCAGTACTTC
CASKRVGSYEQYF
>NA|TRBV9|TRBJ2-2|13|NA
TGTGCCAGCAGACTGGGGAGCACCGGGGAGCTGTTTTTT
CASRLGSTGELFF
>NA|TRBV7-3|TRBJ2-3|11|NA
TGTGCCAGCAGTCACACAGATACGCAGTATTTT
CASSHTDTQYF
>TRBD1|TRBV11-2|TRBJ2-7|15|NA
TGTGCCAGCAGCTTGGTGGGACAGGGGGGCTACGAGCAGTACTTC
CASSLVGQGGYEQYF
>NA|TRBV7-2|TRBJ2-1|17|NA
TGTGCCAGCAGCTTTAGGCACCGGGACTCCTCCTACAATGAGCAGTTCTTC
CASSFRHRDSSYNEQFF
>NA|TRBV11-3|TRBJ2-4|13|NA
TGTGCCAGCAGCTTCGGAGCCCGGGGCATTCAGTACTTC
CASSFGARGIQYF
>NA|TRBV4-2|TRBJ1-2|16|NA
TGTGCCAGCAGCCAAAGTCGTTTGGACGGGGACTATGGCTACACCTTC
CASSQSRLDGDYGYTF
>NA|TRBV5-1|TRBJ2-3|14|NA
TGCGCCAGCAGCGCTACGCCAGGTGCGGATACGCAGTATTTT
CASSATPGADTQYF
>NA|TRBV2|TRBJ2-7|14|NA
TGTGCCAGCAGTGAAGCGGGCGGGACCTACGAGCAGTACTTC
CASSEAGGTYEQYF
>TRBD1|TRBV6-5|TRBJ2-7|14|NA
TGTGCCAGCAGCCCAGGGGGTGTTGACTACGAGCAGTACTTC
CASSPGGVDYEQYF
>TRBD2|TRBV25-1|TRBJ2-1|14|NA
TGTGCCAGCAGTGTGGGACTAGATGTGAATGAGCAGTTCTTC
CASSVGLDVNEQFF
>NA|TRBV15|TRBJ1-4|13|NA
TGTGCCACCCGAAGACAGGTTAATGAAAAACTGTTTTTT
CATRRQVNEKLFF
>NA|TRBV7-2|TRBJ2-1|15|NA
TGTGCCAGCAGCTCCCGGGTCAACTCCTACAATGAGCAGTTCTTC
CASSSRVNSYNEQFF
>NA|TRBV27|TRBJ1-1|13|NA
TGTGCCAGCAGTTTTTCCGCGAACACTGAAGCTTTCTTT
CASSFSANTEAFF
>NA|TRBV15|TRBJ2-7|14|NA
TGTGCCACCAGCAGAGTTGCTAGCTCCTACGAGCAGTACTTC
CATSRVASSYEQYF
>TRBD1|TRBV6-1|TRBJ1-3|14|NA
TGTGCCAGCAGTGACCCGACAGGGGGCAACACCATATATTTT
CASSDPTGGNTIYF
>NA|TRBV6-1|TRBJ2-1|12|once
TGTGCCAGCAGCCCCGGATACAATGAGCAGTTCTTC
CASSPGYNEQFF
>TRBD2|TRBV7-2|TRBJ2-5|18|once
TGTGCCAGCAGCTTAGACGGCCTAGCGGGAGTTTGGGGGGAGACCCAGTACTTC
CASSLDGLAGVWGETQYF
>NA|TRBV7-2|TRBJ1-2|15|NA
TGTGCCAGCAGCTTAGCGGTAGGCGGCAACTATGGCTACACCTTC
CASSLAVGGNYGYTF
>NA|TRBV19|TRBJ2-1|13|NA
TGTGCCAGTAGTATAGGTAGTTACCATGAGCAGTTCTTC
CASSIGSYHEQFF
>NA|TRBV4-3|TRBJ1-2|16|NA
TGCGCCAGCAGCCAAGAATCGGGGGGCGGGAACTATGGCTACACCTTC
CASSQESGGGNYGYTF
>TRBD1|TRBV5-6|TRBJ2-1|14|NA
TGTGCCAGCAGCTACCGACAGGGGGCGGGAGAGCAGTTCTTC
CASSYRQGAGEQFF
>NA|TRBV7-9|TRBJ1-1|13|NA
TGTGCCAGCAGCCTCGGGACAAGAGCTGAAGCTTTCTTT
CASSLGTRAEAFF